This T cell receptor beta chain emerged from a study of blood T cell repertoires in COVID-19. A remark on this clone: Other DNA sequences in the sample encode the same CDR3.

How the authors handled the data: The authors estimated nucleated cell counts from reference gene primer amplification. Generated by immunoSEQ multiplex PCR, the TCRdb table keeps only in-frame clones and is missing some. V and J calls and clone size are as listed in that table; D and trimming were resolved from the DNA. The profile shows roughly 84,000 clones, 80% of them singletons. There are 16 residues in the CDR3. The V end lost 3 bases, the J end lost 5 bases, and 17 bases lay between the germline ends. The germline gives CDR1 KGHSH, CDR2 LQKENI. The chain is built from TRBV18 and TRBJ1-5, with D tentatively TRBD1 (5 bases). Sequences were obtained from peripheral blood. This TCR was recovered from a woman aged 35 to 49 with active or convalescent COVID-19. CDR3 in DNA: TGTGCCAGCTCACCCGCGGGCGGGGGAGGGGATCAGCCCCAGCATTTT. Its translation is CASSPAGGGGDQPQHF. The complete variable domain, with remaining parts taken from reference TRBV18 and TRBJ1-5, reads NAGVMQNPRHLVRRRGQEARLRCSPMKGHSHVYWYRQLPEEGLKFMVYLQKENIIDESGMPKERFSAEFPKEGPSILRIQQVVRGDSAAYFCASSPAGGGGDQPQHFGDGTRLSIL.